This T cell receptor beta chain was retrieved from a study of response to subunit inactivated influenza vaccine. Germline V CDR1 and CDR2: SEHNR, FQNEAQ (reference sequence). CDR3 length: 15 amino acids. The ends were cut back, 3 bases at V and 5 bases at J, with 14 bases in the middle. TCRdb independently ran MiXCR on the RT-PCR reads; one entry per CDR3 protein. The table lists about half a million distinct CDR3 sequences, approximately 9.9% of them singletons. The clonotype comes from a man aged 45-65 years who received an inactivated influenza vaccine. This chain connects TRBV7-9 to TRBJ2-4; maybe TRBD2 (7 bases). This sample comprised PBMCs from blood, obtained about 40 days after vaccination. CDR3 in amino acids: CASSLIGGLENIQYF. CDR3 nucleotide sequence: TGTGCCAGCAGCTTGATCGGGGGGCTCGAAAACATTCAGTACTTC.